One sample yielded the 17 T cell receptor beta chains listed below, sequenced in a study of response to subunit inactivated influenza vaccine. Via MiXCR, TCRdb re-called the RT-PCR reads, giving one row per CDR3 protein. This sample has about 160,000 distinct CDR3 sequences, with around 10% found just once. Sequenced here: CD8+ T cells sorted from PBMCs, sampled roughly 24 months after vaccination. Receptors originate from a man between 50 and 69 years old who received an inactivated influenza vaccine.

This clonotype was found a few times. The chain employs TRBV27 and TRBJ2-3; TRBD1 might be the D (5 bases). Germline V gene lookup returns CDR1 MNHEY and CDR2 SMNVEV (reference sequence). V gave up 2 bases and J gave up 4 bases, with 19 bases separating them. This CDR3 contains 17 residues. CDR3 protein: CASSLIGHKGLADTQYF. Written as DNA, the CDR3 is TGTGCCAGCAGTTTAATCGGCCACAAGGGGCTCGCAGATACGCAGTATTTT.

The CDR3 region is CASSYGSHNEQFF. The CDR3 DNA is TGTGCCAGCAGTTACGGGAGCCACAATGAGCAGTTCTTC. The chain combines TRBV6-6 with TRBJ2-1; the D gene is possibly TRBD2 (5 bases). The germline V gene has CDR1 MNHNY and CDR2 SVGAGI (reference sequence). This CDR3 is 13 amino acids long. V gave up 2 bases and J gave up 5 bases, with 7 bases separating them.

This rearrangement joins TRBV4-1 to TRBJ2-1; 8 bases line up with TRBD1. With V trimmed by 5 bases and J by 8 bases, 8 bases remained unmatched. CDR1 is MGHRA and CDR2 is YSYEKL in the germline V gene. CDR3 size: 14 residues. Written as DNA, the CDR3 is TGCGCCAGCAGCAAACAGACAGGGGCCCATGAGCAGTTCTTC. It codes for CASSKQTGAHEQFF.

The chain links TRBV19 to TRBJ2-7; TRBD1 agrees at 8 bases. Per the germline V gene, CDR1 is LNHDA and CDR2 is SQIVND (reference sequence). CDR3 length: 12 residues. Trimming removed 5 bases from V and 8 bases from J; junction bases left unmatched: 5. The CDR3: CASSPDRGKQYF. CDR3 coding DNA: TGTGCCAGTAGTCCCGACAGGGGCAAGCAGTACTTC.

This clonotype was detected ten times or more. This chain connects TRBV29-1 to TRBJ2-3, with TRBD2 matching over 7 bases. The germline V gene has CDR1 SQVTM and CDR2 ANQGSEA. Trimming cost V 4 bases and J 0 bases; bases outside gene matches: 4. The CDR3 sequence is 14 residues long. CDR3 DNA sequence: TGCAGCGTTGCCGGGACTACCAGCACAGATACGCAGTATTTT. Its protein is CSVAGTTSTDTQYF.

This chain connects TRBV5-6 to TRBJ2-1; D is undetermined. The germline V and J ends were trimmed by 4 bases and 0 bases, with 11 bases remaining between them. The CDR3 is 15 amino acids. The V gene's germline CDR1 is SGHDT and CDR2 YYEEEE. The CDR3 loop reads CASSLPQPSYNEQFF. The CDR3 nucleotides are TGTGCCAGCAGCCTCCCCCAGCCCTCCTACAATGAGCAGTTCTTC.

The CDR3 DNA follows: TGCAGTGCTAGTTACCCGGGACAGGGGCCGGACGAGCAGTACTTC. Its protein product is CSASYPGQGPDEQYF. V usage is TRBV20-1 and J usage is TRBJ2-7; 10 nucleotides line up with TRBD1. The J segment lost 5 bases and the V segment lost 3 bases, leaving 10 bases of the junction unmatched. The CDR3 covers 15 residues. The germline V gene encodes CDR1 DFQATT and CDR2 SNEGSKA (reference sequence).

Only a few counts were recorded for this clonotype. CDR3 coding DNA: TGTGCCAGCAGTTACTCGACATTAGCTGAAGGGCAGTTCTTC. Translation gives CASSYSTLAEGQFF. This chain links TRBV6-5 with TRBJ2-1, with D hard to call. The CDR3 totals 14 residues. CDR1 is MNHEY and CDR2 is SVGAGI in the germline V gene. V dropped 0 bases and J dropped 12 bases, with 15 bases sitting between them.

Many counts were recorded for this clonotype. The chain couples TRBV12-3 or TRBV12-4 to TRBJ2-1; TRBD1 matches at 8 bases. This CDR3 spans 15 amino acids. Germline trimming cut 2 bases from V and 10 bases from J; bases unmatched to any gene: 10. CDR3 sequence: CASSLMDRVSGEQFF. Here the CDR3 DNA reads TGTGCCAGCAGTTTAATGGACAGGGTTTCAGGCGAGCAGTTCTTC.

This chain links TRBV15 with TRBJ2-7; D uncertain. The CDR3 sequence is 14 residues long. Germline assignment: CDR1 LNHNV and CDR2 YYDKDF (reference sequence). V was cut by 1 base and J by 3 bases, with 10 bases left in between. Written as DNA, the CDR3 is TGTGCCACCAGCAGAGGTGCAGGCAACTACGAGCAGTACTTC. Protein: CATSRGAGNYEQYF. Full variable domain (rest looked up from reference TRBV15 and TRBJ2-7): DAMVIQNPRYQVTQFGKPVTLSCSQTLNHNVMYWYQQKSSQAPKLLFHYYDKDFNNEADTPDNFQSRRPNTSFCFLDIRSPGLGDTAMYLCATSRGAGNYEQYFGPGTRLTVT.

A few counts support this clonotype. The chain has TRBV21-1 and TRBJ1-1; the listed D gene, TRBD1, was not tested against the DNA. TRBV21-1 is classified as a pseudogene. The CDR3 runs to 14 residues. The CDR3 DNA follows: TGTGCCAGCAGCGAACAGGGTCGGAGCACTGAAGCTTTCTTT. The encoded protein is CASSEQGRSTEAFF.

The sample holds a few counts of this clonotype. J is TRBJ2-5 and V is TRBV6-5, with D unresolved. The CDR3 runs to 14 residues. Germline CDR1 reads MNHEY; CDR2 reads SVGAGI. V was clipped by 1 base and J by 2 bases, with 8 bases between them. The chain's CDR3 is CASSYFVGQETQYF. The DNA of the CDR3 is TGTGCCAGCAGTTACTTCGTAGGGCAAGAGACCCAGTACTTC.

This clonotype was observed a handful of times. This sequence joins TRBV4-3 and TRBJ2-7; no definite D call. The CDR3 has 13 amino acids. V dropped 3 bases and J dropped 2 bases, with 8 bases sitting between them. Germline CDR1 reads LGHNA; CDR2 reads YSLEER. CDR3 region: CASSHSTAYEQYF. The CDR3 DNA reads as TGCGCCAGCAGCCACTCAACCGCCTACGAGCAGTACTTC.

The chain employs TRBV2 and TRBJ2-7, with D possibly matching TRBD2 (6 bases). CDR3 length equals 16 residues. The ends were cut back, 4 bases at V and 2 bases at J, with 18 bases in the middle. Germline CDR1 SNHLY, CDR2 FYNNEI. The CDR3 sequence: CASSAGLGLTTYEQYF. In DNA, the CDR3 is TGTGCCAGCAGTGCAGGTCTGGGACTGACAACCTACGAGCAGTACTTC.

J is TRBJ2-7 and V is TRBV10-2; 9 bases line up with TRBD2. Germline values: CDR1 WSHSY, CDR2 SAAADI. The V segment lost 4 bases and the J segment 0 bases; nucleotides outside the gene matches: 13. This CDR3 is 18 amino acids long. CDR3 DNA sequence: TGCGCCAGCAGTGCGGTGGGGCCTAGCGGGGTGTACTCCTACGAGCAGTACTTC. This encodes CASSAVGPSGVYSYEQYF.

This clonotype was seen repeatedly, ten times or more. The chain joins TRBV12-3 or TRBV12-4 to TRBJ2-2, with TRBD2 matching 9 bases. V lost 8 bases and J lost 2; bases outside the gene matches: 6. This CDR3 has 15 residues. This CDR3 reads CASYSGGFNTGELFF. The CDR3 DNA reads as TGTGCCAGCTATAGCGGGGGTTTCAACACCGGGGAGCTGTTTTTT.

This clonotype was counted only a few times. The rearrangement links TRBV10-3 to TRBJ2-1; 9 nucleotides align to TRBD2. V was pared by 11 bases and J by 1 base, with 6 bases of the junction left unmatched. Germline V gene lookup returns CDR1 ENHRY and CDR2 SYGVKD. This CDR3 region has 14 residues. CDR3 nucleotide sequence: TGTGCCGTAGCGGGAGAGAGGTCCTACAATGAGCAGTTCTTC. This translates into CAVAGERSYNEQFF.